This record concerns one T cell receptor (beta chain) sequence. Its antigen is undetermined. This sample is part of a study of cytomegalovirus exposure and HLA in healthy donors. 13 Jbeta primers and 60 Vbeta primers were used for the PCR. Profiled with immunoSEQ multiplex PCR; TCRdb holds only in-frame clones, not every one. The repertoire shows roughly 45,000 clones; the top ten hold about 1.7%. Whole-study results and caveats: Most TCR sequences were seen very rarely across donors, but some public TCRs occurred in many. Analyses of presence/absence relied on an assumption of roughly uniform sequencing depth across donors. Cytomegalovirus-associated status was assigned to about 180 TCR beta chains.

Sequenced sample: PBMCs. The sequence was collected from a woman aged 30 to 39 in good health and CMV-seronegative.

CDR3 sequence (DNA): TGTGCCAGCAGTTACTCGAGTCCCCCGGGGGCCTACGAGCAGTACTTC. This sequence encodes CASSYSSPPGAYEQYF. The chain employs TRBV6-5 and TRBJ2-7, with D perhaps TRBD2 (6 bases). The V gene lost 0 bases and the J gene lost 2 bases, with 14 bases spanning the gap. Germline-derived CDR1 and CDR2 are MNHEY and SVGAGI. CDR3 length equals 16 residues.